This T cell receptor beta chain appears in the sequencing data of a study of blood T cell repertoires in COVID-19. About the research overall: From the United States, Italy and Spain came samples of acute and convalescent COVID-19. Sources were T cells, B-cell-depleted T cells, or PBMCs; the material itself was cDNA or gDNA.

Original handling: Reference gene primers were amplified, and this amplification served to estimate nucleated cell counts. Clones were sequenced by immunoSEQ multiplex PCR, and TCRdb holds only the in-frame ones, with some missing. Clonal size and the V and J genes are those of that table, whereas D and trimming came from the DNA. Among 140,000 to 150,000 clones listed, 80% were seen once. The V gene lost 2 bases and the J gene lost 8 bases, with 15 bases spanning the gap. The germline V gene encodes CDR1 LGHNA and CDR2 YSLEER. CDR3 size: 14 residues. The material sequenced was peripheral blood. The gene calls are TRBV4-3 and TRBJ1-1; D ambiguous. This TCR was recovered from a man aged 65-85 years who had recovered from COVID-19. The DNA for the CDR3 is TGCGCCAGCAGCCAACAGCTGGGTCCTAGGGAAGCTTTCTTT. It is translated as CASSQQLGPREAFF.